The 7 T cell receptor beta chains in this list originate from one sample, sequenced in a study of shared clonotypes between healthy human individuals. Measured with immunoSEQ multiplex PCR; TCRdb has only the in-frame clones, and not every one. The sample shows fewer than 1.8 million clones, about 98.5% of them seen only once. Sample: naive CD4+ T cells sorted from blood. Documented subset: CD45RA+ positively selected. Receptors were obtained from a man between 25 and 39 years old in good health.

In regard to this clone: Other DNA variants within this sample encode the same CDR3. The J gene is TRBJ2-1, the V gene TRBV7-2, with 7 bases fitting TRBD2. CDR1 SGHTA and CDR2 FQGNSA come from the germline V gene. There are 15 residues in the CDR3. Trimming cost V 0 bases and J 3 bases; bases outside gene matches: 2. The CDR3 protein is CASSLAAGNYNEQFF. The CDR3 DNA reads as TGTGCCAGCAGCTTAGCAGCGGGGAACTACAATGAGCAGTTCTTC.

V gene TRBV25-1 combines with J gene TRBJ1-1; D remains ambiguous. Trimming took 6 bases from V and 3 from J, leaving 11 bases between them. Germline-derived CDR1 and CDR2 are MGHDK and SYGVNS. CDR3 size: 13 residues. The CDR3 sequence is CASRFLVDTEAFF. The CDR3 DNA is TGTGCCAGCAGGTTTTTAGTGGACACTGAAGCTTTCTTT.

CDR3 protein: CASRRGASYEQYF. In nucleotides, the CDR3 is TGTGCCAGCCGCAGGGGCGCCTCCTACGAGCAGTACTTC. V gene TRBV27 combines with J gene TRBJ2-7; TRBD1 might be the D (6 bases). Germline V gene sequence: CDR1 MNHEY, CDR2 SMNVEV (reference sequence). The CDR3 has 13 amino acids. The ends were cut back, 8 bases at V and 0 bases at J, with 11 bases in the middle.

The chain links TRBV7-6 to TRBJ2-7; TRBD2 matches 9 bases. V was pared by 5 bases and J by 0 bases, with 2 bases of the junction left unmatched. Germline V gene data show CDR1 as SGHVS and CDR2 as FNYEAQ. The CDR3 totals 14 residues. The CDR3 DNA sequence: TGTGCCAGCAGCCCTAGCGGGGACTCCTACGAGCAGTACTTC. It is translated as CASSPSGDSYEQYF.

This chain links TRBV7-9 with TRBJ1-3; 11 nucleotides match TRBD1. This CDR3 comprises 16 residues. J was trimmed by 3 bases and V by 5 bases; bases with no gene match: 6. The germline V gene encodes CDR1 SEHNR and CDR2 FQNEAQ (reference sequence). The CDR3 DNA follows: TGTGCCAGCAGCCAGGACAGGGGGCTACTTGGAAACACCATATATTTT. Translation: CASSQDRGLLGNTIYF. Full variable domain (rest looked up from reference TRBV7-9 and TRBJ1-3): DTGVSQNPRHKITKRGQNVTFRCDPISEHNRLYWYRQTLGQGPEFLTYFQNEAQLEKSRLLSDRFSAERPKGSFSTLEIQRTEQGDSAMYLCASSQDRGLLGNTIYFGEGSWLTVV.

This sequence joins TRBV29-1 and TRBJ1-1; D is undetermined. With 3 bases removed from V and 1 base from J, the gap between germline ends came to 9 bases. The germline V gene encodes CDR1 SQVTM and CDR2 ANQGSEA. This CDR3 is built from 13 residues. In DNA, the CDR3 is TGCAGCGTTGATCAACTTTCGAACACTGAAGCTTTCTTT. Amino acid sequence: CSVDQLSNTEAFF.

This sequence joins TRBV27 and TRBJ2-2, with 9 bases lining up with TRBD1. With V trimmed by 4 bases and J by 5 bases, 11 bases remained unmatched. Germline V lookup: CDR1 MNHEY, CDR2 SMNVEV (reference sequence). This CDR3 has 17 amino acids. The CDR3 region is CASSSPHRGQRTGELFF. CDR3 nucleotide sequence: TGTGCCAGCAGTTCCCCCCACAGGGGGCAGAGGACCGGGGAGCTGTTTTTT.